The 18 T cell receptor beta chains in this list originate from one sample, sequenced in a study of blood T cell repertoires in COVID-19. Data came from immunoSEQ multiplex PCR; TCRdb stores just in-frame clones and leaves some out. The table has about 84,000 clones, about three quarters seen once. Sequenced sample: peripheral blood. Receptor source: a man aged 45-65 years with active or convalescent COVID-19.

The V gene is TRBV9, the J gene TRBJ2-3; TRBD2 matches at 9 bases. The CDR3 has 18 residues. The ends lost 3 bases at V and 2 bases at J; junction bases unmatched: 13. Per the germline V gene, CDR1 is SGDLS and CDR2 is YYNGEE. CDR3 amino acids: CASSAPWASGDITDTQYF. CDR3 bases: TGTGCCAGCAGCGCCCCGTGGGCTAGCGGGGATATCACAGATACGCAGTATTTT. Variable domain in full (rest from reference TRBV9 and TRBJ2-3): DSGVTQTPKHLITATGQRVTLRCSPRSGDLSVYWYQQSLDQGLQFLIQYYNGEERAKGNILERFSAQQFPDLHSELNLSSLELGDSALYFCASSAPWASGDITDTQYFGPGTRLTVL.

The chain uses TRBV14 and TRBJ2-3; D uncertain. The CDR3 runs 19 residues. In germline, CDR1 is SGHDN, CDR2 FVKESK. V was clipped by 2 bases and J by 2 bases, with 23 bases between them. Here the CDR3 reads CASSQTYGRPITNTDTQYF. In DNA form, the CDR3 reads TGTGCCAGCAGCCAAACCTATGGCAGACCGATTACTAACACAGATACGCAGTATTTT.

The chain couples TRBV9 to TRBJ2-2; 7 positions agree with TRBD1. Germline V gene data show CDR1 as SGDLS and CDR2 as YYNGEE. Trimming at V came to 8 bases and at J to 1 base, leaving 2 bases not matched to a gene. The CDR3 extends over 13 amino acids. The CDR3 region has the DNA TGTGCCAGTCGGGACAGGAACACCGGGGAGCTGTTTTTT. This sequence encodes CASRDRNTGELFF.

The chain combines TRBV7-2 with TRBJ1-1; 7 bases fit TRBD1. Per the germline V gene, CDR1 is SGHTA and CDR2 is FQGNSA. V lost 7 bases, J lost 6 bases, and 11 bases stayed unmatched. The CDR3 covers 14 residues. The CDR3: CASTLLTRGSEAFF. The CDR3 DNA sequence: TGTGCCAGCACCCTCTTAACCAGGGGGTCTGAAGCTTTCTTT.

A word on this clone: The identical CDR3 is also encoded by other nucleotide sequences in the sample. The V call is TRBV2, the J call TRBJ1-1; maybe TRBD1 (5 bases). CDR3 size: 12 residues. Looked up from germline, CDR1 is SNHLY and CDR2 is FYNNEI. Trimming cost V 6 bases and J 2 bases, with 7 bases left between them. The CDR3 region is CASRDSNTEAFF. Here the CDR3 DNA reads TGTGCCAGCAGAGACAGCAACACTGAAGCTTTCTTT. The variable domain in full, with the rest retrieved from reference TRBV2 and TRBJ1-1, is EPEVTQTPSHQVTQMGQEVILRCVPISNHLYFYWYRQILGQKVEFLVSFYNNEISEKSEIFDDQFSVERPDGSNFTLKIRSTKLEDSAMYFCASRDSNTEAFFGQGTRLTVV.

This clone was detected only a few times. V is TRBV5-1 and J is TRBJ1-3; 12 positions agree with TRBD1. Per germline, CDR1 SGHRS and CDR2 YFSETQ. The CDR3 contains 17 residues. The ends lost 0 bases at V and 11 bases at J; junction bases unmatched: 12. The CDR3 loop reads CASSLVGQGARSGAIYF. Written as DNA, the CDR3 is TGCGCCAGCAGCTTGGTGGGACAGGGGGCCCGGTCCGGGGCCATATATTTT.

The CDR3 protein is CASHRFQGYNEQFF. The CDR3 DNA reads as TGTGCCTCCCACAGGTTCCAGGGTTACAATGAGCAGTTCTTC. The chain has TRBV2 and TRBJ2-1; D might be TRBD1 (5 bases). Germline loops: CDR1 SNHLY, CDR2 FYNNEI. V was shortened by 11 bases and J by 4 bases, with 18 bases between the two germline ends. CDR3 length equals 14 residues.

This clone has just a few counts. The J gene is TRBJ2-7, the V gene TRBV18, with 9 bases aligning to TRBD1. The V and J ends lost 2 bases and 5 bases, in that order; junction bases with no gene match: 4. The CDR3 loop spans 14 amino acids. Germline CDR1 KGHSH, CDR2 LQKENI. CDR3 loop: CASSPGTGTNEQYF. For the CDR3, the DNA is TGTGCCAGCTCACCAGGGACAGGGACGAACGAGCAGTACTTC.

The chain's CDR3 is CASSARTSGGAETQYF. Here the CDR3 DNA reads TGTGCCAGCAGCGCGCGGACTAGCGGGGGGGCGGAGACCCAGTACTTC. This rearrangement joins TRBV9 to TRBJ2-5; 15 bases match TRBD2. CDR1 and CDR2 (germline): SGDLS, YYNGEE. The J segment lost 5 bases and the V segment lost 3 bases, leaving 5 bases of the junction unmatched. CDR3 size: 16 residues.

This chain joins TRBV4-3 and TRBJ2-2, with 9 bases lining up with TRBD2. CDR1 and CDR2 from the germline V gene are LGHNA and YSLEER. V dropped 0 bases and J dropped 0; count of bases not matched to a gene: 5. The CDR3 runs to 18 residues. The CDR3 sequence: CASSQDLPSGANTGELFF. CDR3 nucleotides: TGCGCCAGCAGCCAAGATCTTCCTAGCGGGGCGAACACCGGGGAGCTGTTTTTT.

The chain recombines TRBV6-2 or TRBV6-3 with TRBJ1-6; D gene unclear. Trimming stripped 3 bases from V and 11 bases from J, with 8 bases between. The germline gives CDR1 MNHEY, CDR2 SVGEGT. This CDR3 region has 12 residues. The CDR3 sequence is CASSYPTPPLHF. In nucleotides, the CDR3 is TGTGCCAGCAGTTATCCTACCCCACCCCTCCACTTT.

V and J are TRBV7-2 and TRBJ2-3, with D possibly being TRBD1 (6 bases). CDR1 and CDR2 (germline): SGHTA, FQGNSA. V gave up 3 bases and J gave up 7 bases, with 11 bases separating them. The length of the CDR3 is 13 residues. The CDR3 region has the DNA TGTGCCAGCAGCTTTTTGGGGGCTAATACGCAGTATTTT. As protein: CASSFLGANTQYF.

This clone was observed a handful of times. The chain couples TRBV29-1 to TRBJ2-3; 9 nucleotides match TRBD1. V dropped 7 bases and J dropped 7; count of bases not matched to a gene: 9. Germline V gene lookup returns CDR1 SQVTM and CDR2 ANQGSEA. The CDR3 sequence is 13 residues long. CDR3 loop: CSAGDREGNTQYF. As DNA, the CDR3 is TGCAGCGCCGGGGACAGGGAAGGAAATACGCAGTATTTT.

The J gene is TRBJ2-1, the V gene TRBV19, with 11 bases that match TRBD2. The ends lost 4 bases at V and 1 base at J; junction bases unmatched: 6. This CDR3 region has 17 residues. Germline V CDR1 and CDR2: LNHDA, SQIVND (reference sequence). The CDR3 reads CASSKASGGLSYNEQFF. CDR3 in DNA: TGTGCCAGTAGTAAGGCTAGCGGGGGGCTTTCCTACAATGAGCAGTTCTTC.

The genes are TRBV19 and TRBJ2-7; 9 bases line up with TRBD1. The germline V gene encodes CDR1 LNHDA and CDR2 SQIVND (reference sequence). Germline trimming cut 7 bases from V and 5 bases from J; bases unmatched to any gene: 9. CDR3 length equals 14 residues. The CDR3, as DNA: TGTGCCAGTAATCCGGGACAGGGTACTCACGAGCAGTACTTC. Translating it yields CASNPGQGTHEQYF.

CDR3 sequence reads: CATSDPSGGSYEQYF. The CDR3 DNA sequence: TGTGCCACCAGTGACCCCTCTGGCGGGAGCTACGAGCAGTACTTC. The chain couples TRBV24-1 to TRBJ2-7; 7 bases are shared with TRBD2. Germline values: CDR1 KGHDR, CDR2 SFDVKD. The CDR3 contains 15 residues. The junction had 8 bases not matched to a gene; V was cut back by 4 bases and J by 3 bases.

This clone has a handful of counts. Other DNA sequences from this sample encode an identical CDR3 as well. V gene TRBV11-3 combines with J gene TRBJ1-1; possibly TRBD1 for D (6 bases). The CDR3 loop spans 15 amino acids. V shed 5 bases and J shed 0 bases, with 13 bases lying between them. CDR1 is SGHNT, CDR2 YENEEA, per germline. In DNA form, the CDR3 reads TGTGCCAGCAGCCCCGGGGGGGGCCTGAACACTGAAGCTTTCTTT. Its protein is CASSPGGGLNTEAFF.

J is TRBJ1-4 and V is TRBV27; D unclear. The CDR3 totals 14 residues. Trimming took off 2 bases at V and 7 bases at J, with 11 bases between the two ends. Germline V gives CDR1 MNHEY, CDR2 SMNVEV (reference sequence). The CDR3 DNA follows: TGTGCCAGCAGTTTACGGAGGGAGGGTGAAAAACTGTTTTTT. Translated, it gives CASSLRREGEKLFF.